One and the same sample provided the 21 T cell receptor beta chains below, sequenced in a study of cytomegalovirus exposure and HLA in healthy donors (dated by TCRdb to 2016 to 2017). Receptor libraries were prepared by the immunoSEQ multiplex PCR assay. The multiplex PCR relied on a mix of 60 forward primers for TCR Vbeta segments and 13 reverse primers for TCR Jbeta segments. TCRdb retrieved this table from immuneACCESS and kept in-frame rearrangements only. Not all clones are present; in checked studies, unresolved V genes account for under half, and no reason is known for the remainder. A total of approximately 160,000 clones appear in this sample, approximately 80% of them only once. The ten largest clones represent about 2.6% of the sample. The sample comprised PBMCs. The receptor source for this set is a woman aged 40 to 50 in good health and CMV-seropositive.

This clone was seen more than once but under ten times. Sequence at one end of the junction differs from germline and may be a read error. The V and J genes are TRBV29-1 and TRBJ2-3, with D perhaps TRBD2 (5 bases). The CDR3 is 10 amino acids. Germline CDR1 is SQVTM and CDR2 is ANQGSEA. CDR3 sequence: CTASGDTQYF. DNA of the CDR3: TGTACCGCTTCGGGGGATACGCAGTATTTT.

This chain joins TRBV5-6 and TRBJ2-3; D is undetermined. The CDR3 is 14 amino acids. Looked up from germline, CDR1 is SGHDT and CDR2 is YYEEEE. Deletions cut 1 base from V and 5 bases from J, with 11 bases between. For the CDR3, the DNA is TGTGCCAGCAGCTTGCGTACATTTGGAGATACGCAGTATTTT. Encoded protein: CASSLRTFGDTQYF.

The V call is TRBV27, the J call TRBJ1-2; tentative D call: TRBD1 (6 bases). CDR3 length: 14 residues. The V and J ends lost 4 bases and 2 bases respectively, with 11 bases between them. Germline V gene sequence: CDR1 MNHEY, CDR2 SMNVEV (reference sequence). CDR3 nucleotide sequence: TGTGCCAGCAGTTCCCTCACAGGGAACTATGGCTACACCTTC. Protein product: CASSSLTGNYGYTF.

The genes are TRBV7-2 and TRBJ1-5, with a tentative D call TRBD1 (6 bases). V dropped 5 bases and J dropped 0 bases, with 14 bases sitting between them. Germline-derived CDR1 and CDR2 are SGHTA and FQGNSA. The CDR3 is 16 amino acids. CDR3 sequence reads: CASSLRGGDSNQPQHF. The CDR3 DNA sequence: TGTGCCAGCAGCCTTCGTGGGGGCGATAGCAATCAGCCCCAGCATTTT.

The rearrangement links TRBV11-2 to TRBJ2-7; TRBD2 agrees at 7 bases. Germline lookup yields CDR1 SGHAT and CDR2 FQNNGV. CDR3 length: 18 amino acids. Trimming removed 2 bases from V and 2 bases from J; junction bases left unmatched: 15. The CDR3 reads CASSLYSPSGGIAYEQYF. As DNA, the CDR3 is TGTGCCAGCAGCTTATACTCCCCTTCGGGGGGTATTGCCTACGAGCAGTACTTC. Filled out from reference TRBV11-2 and TRBJ2-7, the complete variable domain reads EAGVAQSPRYKIIEKRQSVAFWCNPISGHATLYWYQQILGQGPKLLIQFQNNGVVDDSQLPKDRFSAERLKGVDSTLKIQPAKLEDSAVYLCASSLYSPSGGIAYEQYFGPGTRLTVT.

The chain has TRBV27 and TRBJ1-2, with 8 positions matching TRBD1. J lost 6 bases, V lost 4 bases, and 7 bases had no gene match. Germline assignment: CDR1 MNHEY and CDR2 SMNVEV (reference sequence). The CDR3 runs 14 residues. The CDR3 loop reads CASSSPGGPNGYTF. The CDR3 DNA follows: TGTGCCAGCAGTTCCCCAGGGGGCCCTAATGGCTACACCTTC.

This clone was seen a single time. The chain combines TRBV7-2 with TRBJ1-3; 7 positions match TRBD1. This CDR3 contains 14 residues. V lost 4 bases to trimming and J lost 5 bases; unmatched junction nucleotides: 5. From germline, CDR1 is SGHTA and CDR2 FQGNSA. Written as DNA, the CDR3 is TGTGCCAGCAGCTCTACAGGGGACAGAAACACCATATATTTT. Translated, it gives CASSSTGDRNTIYF.

The chain uses TRBV11-3 and TRBJ2-3, with 10 positions matching TRBD1. CDR1 SGHNT and CDR2 YENEEA come from the germline V gene. The CDR3 has 16 residues. Unmatched junction bases numbered 11, after V lost 5 bases and J lost 6 bases. The CDR3 DNA follows: TGTGCCAGCAGCCTACACGGGACAGGGGTGTACGATACGCAGTATTTT. Translating gives CASSLHGTGVYDTQYF. Full variable domain (remainder filled in from reference TRBV11-3 and TRBJ2-3): EAGVVQSPRYKIIEKKQPVAFWCNPISGHNTLYWYLQNLGQGPELLIRYENEEAVDDSQLPKDRFSAERLKGVDSTLKIQPAELGDSAVYLCASSLHGTGVYDTQYFGPGTRLTVL.

This clone was detected once. The chain links TRBV19 to TRBJ2-6; D might be TRBD1 (6 bases). CDR3 size: 18 residues. V was shortened by 5 bases and J by 1 base, with 18 bases between the two germline ends. Germline CDR1 LNHDA, CDR2 SQIVND (reference sequence). The CDR3 region has the DNA TGTGCCAGTAGTTCTCAGGGGTCCCGCCGATCTGGGGCCAACGTCCTGACTTTC. This translates into CASSSQGSRRSGANVLTF.

The chain recombines TRBV28 with TRBJ1-2; the match to TRBD1 covers 7 bases. This CDR3 spans 16 amino acids. The J segment lost 4 bases and the V segment lost 6 bases, leaving 14 bases of the junction unmatched. Germline V gene data show CDR1 as MDHEN and CDR2 as SYDVKM. The CDR3 region has the DNA TGTGCCAGCAGCGAACCCGCTAGACAGGGTAGCTATGGCTACACCTTC. Protein: CASSEPARQGSYGYTF.

The chain uses TRBV4-2 and TRBJ2-2, with 8 bases fitting TRBD2. Germline CDR1 reads LGHNA; CDR2 reads YNFKEQ. With 2 bases clipped from V and 2 bases from J, the junction kept 7 bases outside the gene matches. This CDR3 spans 17 amino acids. Here the CDR3 DNA reads TGTGCCAGCAGCCAATCGGGACTAGGGTTCAACACCGGGGAGCTGTTTTTT. Translation gives CASSQSGLGFNTGELFF.

The chain carries TRBV30 and TRBJ1-1; the match to TRBD1 covers 10 bases. Germline values: CDR1 GTSNPN, CDR2 SVGIG (reference sequence). V dropped 3 bases and J dropped 6; count of bases not matched to a gene: 4. The CDR3 extends over 13 amino acids. CDR3 region: CAWSPDRGSEAFF. In nucleotides, the CDR3 is TGTGCCTGGAGCCCGGACAGGGGGTCTGAAGCTTTCTTT.

The CDR3 loop reads CASSTTGAGNTIYF. The CDR3 coding sequence is TGTGCCAGCAGTACTACAGGGGCCGGAAACACCATATATTTT. The chain links TRBV28 to TRBJ1-3, with TRBD1 matching over 7 bases. With V trimmed by 5 bases and J by 4 bases, 5 bases remained unmatched. In germline, CDR1 is MDHEN, CDR2 SYDVKM. The CDR3 consists of 14 residues.

The chain combines TRBV30 with TRBJ2-1, with TRBD2 matching 7 bases. V was clipped by 3 bases and J by 2 bases; unmatched bases: 13. Per the germline V gene, CDR1 is GTSNPN and CDR2 is SVGIG (reference sequence). The CDR3 loop spans 17 amino acids. The CDR3 DNA sequence: TGTGCCTGGAGCGAGCGATGGACTAGAACAACCTACAATGAGCAGTTCTTC. It encodes CAWSERWTRTTYNEQFF.

This clone was seen a handful of times. This chain joins TRBV18 and TRBJ2-5, with D hard to call. With 3 bases removed from V and 0 bases from J, the gap between germline ends came to 2 bases. Germline V gives CDR1 KGHSH, CDR2 LQKENI. The CDR3 length is 12 residues. The CDR3 protein is CASSPNQETQYF. As DNA, the CDR3 is TGTGCCAGCTCACCCAACCAAGAGACCCAGTACTTC. The complete variable domain, with remaining parts taken from reference TRBV18 and TRBJ2-5, reads NAGVMQNPRHLVRRRGQEARLRCSPMKGHSHVYWYRQLPEEGLKFMVYLQKENIIDESGMPKERFSAEFPKEGPSILRIQQVVRGDSAAYFCASSPNQETQYFGPGTRLLVL.

As for this clone: Given the absence of the conserved phenylalanine or tryptophan at the CDR3 end, a read error is likely. V gene TRBV5-1 combines with J gene TRBJ1-6, with TRBD1 matching 7 bases. With V trimmed by 7 bases and J by 5 bases, 3 bases remained unmatched. The CDR3 loop spans 13 amino acids. Per the germline V gene, CDR1 is SGHRS and CDR2 is YFSETQ. In DNA, the CDR3 is TGCGCCAGCCGTGGACAGGATAATTCACCCCTCCACCTT. Its translation: CASRGQDNSPLHL.

V gene TRBV18 combines with J gene TRBJ2-7; 7 positions match TRBD2. Germline lookup yields CDR1 KGHSH and CDR2 LQKENI. The V and J ends lost 2 bases and 6 bases, in that order; junction bases with no gene match: 16. The CDR3 is 17 amino acids. The CDR3 DNA is TGTGCCAGCTCACCAAAGAGAATGGGCAGGGAGGGGCTCGAGCAGTACTTC. This codes for CASSPKRMGREGLEQYF. Supplemented by reference TRBV18 and TRBJ2-7, the full variable domain reads NAGVMQNPRHLVRRRGQEARLRCSPMKGHSHVYWYRQLPEEGLKFMVYLQKENIIDESGMPKERFSAEFPKEGPSILRIQQVVRGDSAAYFCASSPKRMGREGLEQYFGPGTRLTVT.

The chain combines TRBV6-5 with TRBJ1-1, with 7 bases matching TRBD1. The CDR3 is 15 residues long. With 8 bases clipped from V and 5 bases from J, the junction kept 14 bases outside the gene matches. Germline V gene data show CDR1 as MNHEY and CDR2 as SVGAGI. CDR3 protein: CASSITGEWWTEAFF. CDR3 DNA sequence: TGTGCCAGCTCTATTACAGGGGAATGGTGGACTGAAGCTTTCTTT.

V and J are TRBV2 and TRBJ1-1, with 7 bases fitting TRBD1. With 6 bases clipped from V and 13 bases from J, the junction kept 8 bases outside the gene matches. CDR1 SNHLY and CDR2 FYNNEI come from the germline V gene. The CDR3 consists of 11 residues. The CDR3 DNA follows: TGTGCCAGCAGCGGACAGGCCAGGGGTTTCTTT. Protein: CASSGQARGFF.

The CDR3 DNA reads as TGTGCCAGCAGCCCACAGGAGACTAACTATGGCTACACCTTC. Protein product: CASSPQETNYGYTF. The J gene is TRBJ1-2, the V gene TRBV6-5; D may be TRBD1 (5 bases). Trimming pared 6 bases from V and 0 bases from J, leaving 11 bases between. CDR3 size: 14 residues. Germline V gene lookup returns CDR1 MNHEY and CDR2 SVGAGI.

The CDR3 region has the DNA TGTGCCAGCAGCTTCGGCAGGGGGGAGTACAATGAGCAGTTCTTC. This sequence encodes CASSFGRGEYNEQFF. The rearrangement uses TRBV7-2 and TRBJ2-1, with D possibly TRBD1 on 7 matching bases. This CDR3 has 15 amino acids. Germline CDR1 reads SGHTA; CDR2 reads FQGNSA. Trimming removed 3 bases at V and 4 bases at J, with 13 bases between.